This T cell receptor (beta chain) was documented in a study of blood T cell repertoires in COVID-19. Whole-study context: PBMCs, B-cell-depleted T cells, or T cells were the source of the cDNA or gDNA that made up the material.

Profiled with immunoSEQ multiplex PCR; TCRdb holds only in-frame clones, not every one. Counted here are about 200,000 clones, roughly 90% occurring once; the ten biggest clones make up 1.5% to 2%. The TCR comes from a man younger than 30 with active or convalescent COVID-19. The source material was peripheral blood.

CDR3 sequence: CASSYLGGHGDEQFF. The CDR3 DNA is TGTGCCAGCAGCTACCTCGGGGGGCACGGGGATGAGCAGTTCTTC. This chain connects TRBV11-3 to TRBJ2-1; weak D call: TRBD2 (7 bases). V dropped 4 bases and J dropped 8 bases, with 18 bases sitting between them. Germline lookup yields CDR1 SGHNT and CDR2 YENEEA. The CDR3 spans 15 residues.